A selection of T cell receptor beta chains follows, all from one sample in a study of early T cells in non-severe SARS-CoV-2 infection. TCRdb itself ran the 5' RACE reads through MiXCR, one entry per CDR3 protein. The table lists about 76,000 distinct CDR3 sequences, about 16% of them singletons. The sample comprised whole blood. Every receptor here comes from an adult who was a healthcare worker with PCR-confirmed SARS-CoV-2 infection or an uninfected control (not recorded which). Both conserved end residues are part of each CDR3. A D gene is named only where the DNA matches it firmly. Rows may omit the clone size; those that give it use once, few, many or a size class.

V gene	J gene	clone size	D gene	CDR3 protein	CDR3 DNA
TRBV20-1	TRBJ2-3	many	TRBD2	CTFLAGETTSTDTQYF	TGCACCTTCCTAGCGGGGGAGACTACTAGCACAGATACGCAGTATTTT
TRBV7-3	TRBJ2-1	.	TRBD2	CASSLGLAGSNEQFF	TGTGCCAGCAGCCTGGGACTAGCGGGGAGCAATGAGCAGTTCTTC
TRBV28	TRBJ2-1	few	.	CASSTLRTGSPYNEQFF	TGTGCCAGCAGCACTTTACGAACAGGGTCCCCCTACAATGAGCAGTTCTTC
TRBV6-2/TRBV6-3	TRBJ2-5	many	.	CASSWTRKGQYF	TGTGCCAGCAGTTGGACGAGGAAAGGCCAGTACTTC
TRBV12-3/TRBV12-4	TRBJ2-1	medium-sized	.	CASSQGGLLYNEQFF	TGTGCCAGCAGTCAGGGCGGACTACTCTACAATGAGCAGTTCTTC
TRBV18	TRBJ2-6	.	TRBD1	CASSGQGASSGANVLTF	TGTGCCAGCTCAGGACAGGGGGCATCCTCTGGGGCCAACGTCCTGACTTTC
TRBV5-1	TRBJ2-2	many	.	CASSSGQNTGELFF	TGCGCCAGCAGCTCGGGACAGAACACCGGGGAGCTGTTTTTT
TRBV11-2	TRBJ1-3	few	.	CASSLSRNGNTIYF	TGTGCCAGCAGCTTATCCCGGAATGGAAACACCATATATTTT
TRBV2	TRBJ1-3	.	.	CASKDVSSGNTIYF	TGTGCCAGCAAGGACGTTAGCTCTGGAAACACCATATATTTT
TRBV7-2	TRBJ1-2	few	TRBD1	CASSTQGGSNYGYTF	TGTGCCAGCAGCACACAGGGGGGCTCTAACTATGGCTACACCTTC
TRBV5-1	TRBJ1-5	few	.	CASSPGVTGNQPQHF	TGCGCCAGCAGCCCGGGGGTGACGGGCAATCAGCCCCAGCATTTT
TRBV7-2	TRBJ2-7	.	.	CASSLVYGDEQYF	TGTGCCAGCAGCTTAGTCTACGGGGACGAGCAGTACTTC
TRBV6-2/TRBV6-3	TRBJ1-5	few	.	CASSYGGSNQPQHF	TGTGCCAGCAGTTACGGGGGCTCGAATCAGCCCCAGCATTTT
TRBV29-1	TRBJ2-7	.	TRBD1	CSGGDRDYGEQYF	TGCAGCGGAGGGGACAGGGATTACGGGGAGCAGTACTTC
TRBV6-1	TRBJ1-4	.	.	CASSQAQTTQNEKLFF	TGTGCCAGCAGCCAGGCCCAGACAACGCAGAATGAAAAACTGTTTTTT
TRBV24-1	TRBJ2-7	many	.	CATGDNNSYEQYF	TGTGCCACCGGGGACAACAACTCCTACGAGCAGTACTTC
TRBV4-3	TRBJ1-1	few	.	CASSQDHHRTNTEAFF	TGCGCCAGCAGCCAAGATCACCACAGGACGAACACTGAAGCTTTCTTT
TRBV29-1	TRBJ2-1	few	.	CSVEDPADEQFF	TGCAGCGTTGAAGATCCGGCAGATGAGCAGTTCTTC
TRBV5-4	TRBJ2-3	many	.	CASSGGRGGGTDTQYF	TGTGCCAGCAGCGGAGGGCGGGGAGGAGGCACAGATACGCAGTATTTT
TRBV6-5	TRBJ2-7	few	TRBD1	CASSPGTGTDEQYF	TGTGCCAGCAGCCCCGGGACAGGGACCGACGAGCAGTACTTC
TRBV20-1	TRBJ1-5	.	.	CSARVGGGPGNQPQHF	TGCAGTGCTAGAGTGGGCGGGGGTCCTGGCAATCAGCCCCAGCATTTT
TRBV28	TRBJ2-7	many	.	CASSGFSGVEQYF	TGTGCCAGCAGTGGGTTCTCCGGTGTGGAGCAGTACTTC
TRBV9	TRBJ2-5	.	TRBD1	CASSADGTGLYQETQYF	TGTGCCAGCAGCGCGGACGGGACAGGGTTGTACCAAGAGACCCAGTACTTC
TRBV18	TRBJ2-7	.	TRBD2	CASSPRGGSEQYF	TGTGCCAGCTCACCCCGGGGAGGGAGCGAGCAGTACTTC
TRBV20-1	TRBJ2-7	.	TRBD2	CSASPGTSGIYEQYF	TGCAGTGCTAGCCCCGGGACTAGCGGGATCTACGAGCAGTACTTC
TRBV7-9	TRBJ2-3	.	.	CASSLGTPDTQYF	TGTGCCAGCAGCCTAGGGACCCCCGATACGCAGTATTTT
TRBV4-3	TRBJ1-5	.	.	CASSQVVDQPQHF	TGCGCCAGCAGCCAAGTGGTCGATCAGCCCCAGCATTTT
TRBV29-1	TRBJ2-4	many	TRBD2	CSVVGREARKAKNIQYF	TGCAGCGTTGTTGGGCGGGAGGCTAGGAAGGCCAAAAACATTCAGTACTTC
TRBV19	TRBJ1-1	many	TRBD1	CASRTGARPTEAFF	TGTGCCAGTAGAACAGGGGCCCGCCCCACTGAAGCTTTCTTT
TRBV6-2/TRBV6-3	TRBJ2-6	few	.	CASSSFRDDGSGANVLTF	TGTGCCAGCAGTTCATTCCGGGACGATGGCTCTGGGGCCAACGTCCTGACTTTC
TRBV7-2	TRBJ2-7	.	.	CASSLPAGITYEQYF	TGTGCCAGCAGCCTCCCGGCGGGGATCACCTACGAGCAGTACTTC
TRBV11-2	TRBJ1-2	few	.	CASSPEGSNYGYTF	TGTGCCAGCAGCCCCGAGGGGAGTAACTATGGCTACACCTTC
TRBV7-9	TRBJ1-5	.	.	CASSSQGDQPQHF	TGTGCCAGCAGCTCACAGGGAGATCAGCCCCAGCATTTT
TRBV29-1	TRBJ1-2	few	.	CSAQWVNYGYTF	TGCAGCGCCCAGTGGGTAAACTATGGCTACACCTTC
TRBV4-2	TRBJ2-3	few	.	CASSQDMPGSTDTQYF	TGTGCCAGCAGCCAAGACATGCCAGGTAGCACAGATACGCAGTATTTT
TRBV6-5	TRBJ1-6	.	.	CASSYWGNSNSPLHF	TGTGCCAGCAGTTACTGGGGTAATAGTAATTCACCCCTCCACTTT
TRBV4-2	TRBJ1-3	.	.	CASSSGDTIYF	TGTGCCAGCAGCTCTGGGGACACCATATATTTT
TRBV6-2/TRBV6-3	TRBJ2-1	.	.	CASSYGTGYEQFF	TGTGCCAGCAGTTACGGGACTGGTTATGAGCAGTTCTTC
TRBV9	TRBJ1-6	.	.	CASSGDYNSPLHF	TGTGCCAGCAGCGGTGATTATAATTCACCCCTCCACTTT
TRBV7-9	TRBJ1-2	few	TRBD1	CASSFGQVYGYTF	TGTGCCAGCAGCTTTGGACAGGTGTATGGCTACACCTTC
TRBV18	TRBJ1-3	.	TRBD1	CASSPLRGDRSGNTIYF	TGTGCCAGCTCGCCACTCCGAGGGGACAGATCTGGAAACACCATATATTTT
TRBV5-1	TRBJ1-2	once	.	CASSLGFLGSENYGYTF	TGCGCCAGCAGCTTGGGATTTTTAGGCAGCGAGAACTATGGCTACACCTTC
TRBV7-8	TRBJ2-5	few	.	CASTITRQETQYF	TGTGCCAGCACGATAACACGACAAGAGACCCAGTACTTC